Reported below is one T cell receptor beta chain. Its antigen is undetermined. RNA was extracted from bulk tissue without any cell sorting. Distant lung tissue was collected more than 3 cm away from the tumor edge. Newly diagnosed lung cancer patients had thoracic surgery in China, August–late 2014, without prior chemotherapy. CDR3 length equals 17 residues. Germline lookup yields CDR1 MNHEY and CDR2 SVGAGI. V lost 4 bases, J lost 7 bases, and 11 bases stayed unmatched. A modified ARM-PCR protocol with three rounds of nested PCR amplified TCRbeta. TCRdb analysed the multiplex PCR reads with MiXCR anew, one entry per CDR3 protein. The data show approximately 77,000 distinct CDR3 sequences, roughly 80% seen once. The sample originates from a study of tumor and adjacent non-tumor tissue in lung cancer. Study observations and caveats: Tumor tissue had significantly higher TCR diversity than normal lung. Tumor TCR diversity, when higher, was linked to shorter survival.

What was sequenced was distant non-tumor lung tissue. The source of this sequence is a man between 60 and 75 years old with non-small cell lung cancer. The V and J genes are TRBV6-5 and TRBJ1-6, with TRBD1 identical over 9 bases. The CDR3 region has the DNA TGTGCCAGCAGTTCTATACAGGGGGCAACTAGGAATTCACCCCTCCACTTT. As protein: CASSSIQGATRNSPLHF.